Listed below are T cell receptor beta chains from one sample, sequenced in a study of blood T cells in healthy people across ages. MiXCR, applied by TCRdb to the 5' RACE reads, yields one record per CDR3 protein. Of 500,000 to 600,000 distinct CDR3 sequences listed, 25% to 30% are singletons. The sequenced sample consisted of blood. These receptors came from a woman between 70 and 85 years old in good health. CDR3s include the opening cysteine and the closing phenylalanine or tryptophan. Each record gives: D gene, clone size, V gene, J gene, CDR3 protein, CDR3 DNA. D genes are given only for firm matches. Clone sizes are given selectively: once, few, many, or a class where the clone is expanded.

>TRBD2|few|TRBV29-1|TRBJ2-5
CSVGGLAGQTQYF
TGCAGCGTGGGAGGGCTAGCGGGACAGACCCAGTACTTC
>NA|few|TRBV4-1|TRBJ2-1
CASSNGQLGGEQFF
TGCGCCAGCAGCAACGGACAGCTGGGGGGAGAGCAGTTCTTC
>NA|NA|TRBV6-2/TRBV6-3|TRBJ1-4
CASTDRSVNEKLFF
TGTGCCAGCACCGACAGGTCCGTTAATGAAAAACTGTTTTTT
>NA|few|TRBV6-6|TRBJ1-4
CASSPTPNLGEKLFF
TGTGCCAGCAGTCCCACACCGAACCTTGGGGAAAAACTGTTTTTT
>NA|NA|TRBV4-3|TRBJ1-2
CASSQDEAGGGGYTF
TGCGCCAGCAGCCAAGATGAGGCGGGCGGTGGTGGCTACACCTTC
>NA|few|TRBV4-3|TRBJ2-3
CASSQDKGTAQYF
TGCGCCAGCAGCCAAGATAAGGGTACCGCGCAGTATTTT
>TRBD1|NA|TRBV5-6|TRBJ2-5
CASSLPTGVETQYF
TGTGCCAGCAGCTTACCGACAGGGGTAGAGACCCAGTACTTC
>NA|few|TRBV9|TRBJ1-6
CASSVATQGSPLHF
TGTGCCAGCAGCGTTGCAACTCAAGGTTCACCCCTCCACTTT
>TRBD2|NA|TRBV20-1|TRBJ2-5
CSARDVSGGPQETQYF
TGCAGTGCCAGAGATGTTAGCGGGGGGCCACAAGAGACCCAGTACTTC
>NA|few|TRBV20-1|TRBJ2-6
CSAIGQLFGKGANVLTF
TGCAGTGCCATTGGACAGTTGTTCGGGAAGGGGGCCAACGTCCTGACTTTC
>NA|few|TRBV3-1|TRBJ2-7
CASSPGPSCEQYF
TGTGCCAGCAGCCCAGGGCCTTCCTGCGAGCAGTACTTC
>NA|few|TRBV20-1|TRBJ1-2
CSARDGVGYTF
TGCAGTGCTAGAGATGGGGTCGGCTACACCTTC
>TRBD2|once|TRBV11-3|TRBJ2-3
CASSREGASGGRTDTQYF
TGTGCCAGCAGCCGAGAAGGGGCTAGCGGGGGACGCACAGATACGCAGTATTTT
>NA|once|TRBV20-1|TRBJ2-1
CSASGGHYNEQFF
TGCAGTGCTAGCGGGGGTCACTACAATGAGCAGTTCTTC
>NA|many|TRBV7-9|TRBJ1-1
CASSPSGGTEAFF
TGTGCCAGCAGCCCTTCGGGGGGCACTGAAGCTTTCTTT
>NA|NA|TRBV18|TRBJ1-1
CASSISPGTEAFF
TGTGCCAGCTCAATTAGTCCGGGTACTGAAGCTTTCTTT
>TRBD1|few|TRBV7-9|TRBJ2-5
CASSPWDSQETQYF
TGTGCCAGCAGCCCATGGGACAGTCAAGAGACCCAGTACTTC
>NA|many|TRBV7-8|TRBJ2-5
CASSLGAPNQQETQYF
TGTGCCAGCAGCTTAGGTGCACCTAACCAGCAAGAGACCCAGTACTTC
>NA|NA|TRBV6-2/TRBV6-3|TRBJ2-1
CASSPTAYNEQFF
TGTGCCAGCAGTCCCACAGCCTACAATGAGCAGTTCTTT
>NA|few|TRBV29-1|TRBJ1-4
CSVGEAAEKLFF
TGCAGCGTTGGAGAGGCAGCTGAAAAACTGTTTTTT
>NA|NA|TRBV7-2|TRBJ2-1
CASALLEQFF
TGTGCCAGCGCCCTACTCGAGCAGTTCTTC
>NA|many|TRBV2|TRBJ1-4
CASSEPGILGEKLFF
TGTGCCAGCAGTGAACCTGGGATCTTGGGTGAAAAACTGTTTTTT
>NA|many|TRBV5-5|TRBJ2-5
CASSWLETQETQYF
TGTGCCAGCAGCTGGTTGGAGACCCAAGAGACCCAGTACTTC
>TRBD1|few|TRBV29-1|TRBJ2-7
CSVEGGRGTGEQYF
TGCAGCGTTGAAGGTGGCAGGGGGACAGGCGAGCAGTACTTC
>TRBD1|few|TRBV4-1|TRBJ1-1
CASSQGQGWFTEAFF
TGCGCCAGCAGCCAAGGACAGGGATGGTTCACTGAAGCTTTCTTT
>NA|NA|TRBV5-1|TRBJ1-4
CASSPGATTNEKLFF
TGCGCCAGCAGCCCCGGGGCAACAACTAATGAAAAACTGTTTTTT
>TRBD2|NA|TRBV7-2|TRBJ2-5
CASTPEEAGETQYF
TGTGCCAGCACCCCGGAGGAAGCGGGGGAGACCCAGTACTTC
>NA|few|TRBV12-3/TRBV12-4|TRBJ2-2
CASSLTSLGTGELFF
TGTGCCAGCAGTCTCACCTCACTAGGAACCGGGGAGCTGTTTTTT
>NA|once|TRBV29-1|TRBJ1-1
CSVLGSSEGSNTEAFF
TGCAGCGTTCTAGGTTCGTCTGAGGGGTCAAACACTGAAGCTTTCTTT
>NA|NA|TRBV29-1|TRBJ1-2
CSVEWQGDYGYTF
TGCAGCGTTGAATGGCAGGGAGACTATGGCTACACCTTC
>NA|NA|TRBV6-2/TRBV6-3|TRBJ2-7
CASSYSLRDPSYEQYF
TGTGCCAGCAGTTACAGCTTGCGGGATCCTAGCTACGAGCAGTACTTC
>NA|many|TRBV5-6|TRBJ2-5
CASSLGRRGWQETQYF
TGTGCCAGCAGCTTGGGGAGAAGGGGTTGGCAAGAGACCCAGTACTTC
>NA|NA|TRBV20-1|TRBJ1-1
CSAPREGGNTEAFF
TGCAGTGCTCCTAGAGAGGGCGGGAACACTGAAGCTTTCTTT
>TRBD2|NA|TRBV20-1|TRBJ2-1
CSADGGALYNEQFF
TGCAGTGCAGACGGGGGGGCCCTTTACAATGAGCAGTTCTTC
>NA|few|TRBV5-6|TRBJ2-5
CASSLQLQETQYF
TGTGCCAGCAGCTTACAGCTCCAAGAGACCCAGTACTTC
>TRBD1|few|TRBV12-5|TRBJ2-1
CASGTGTGGNEQFF
TGTGCTAGTGGCACCGGGACAGGGGGCAATGAGCAGTTCTTC
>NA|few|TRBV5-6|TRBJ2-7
CASSLNLGQVRQYF
TGTGCCAGCAGCTTGAACCTCGGGCAGGTCCGGCAGTACTTC
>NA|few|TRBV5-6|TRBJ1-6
CASLSQGSPLHF
TGTGCCAGCCTTAGCCAGGGTTCACCCCTCCACTTT
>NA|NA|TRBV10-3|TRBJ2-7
CAISESLYEQYF
TGTGCCATCAGTGAGTCTCTCTACGAGCAGTACTTC
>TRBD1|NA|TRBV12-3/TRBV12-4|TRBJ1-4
CASSLRQGGDEKLFF
TGTGCCAGCAGCCTTCGACAGGGGGGGGATGAAAAACTGTTTTTT
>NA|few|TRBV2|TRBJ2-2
CASSARLTRDTGELFF
TGTGCCAGCAGTGCGAGACTGACACGGGACACCGGGGAGCTGTTTTTT
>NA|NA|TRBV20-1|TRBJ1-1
CSARVGAAEAFF
TGCAGTGCTAGAGTGGGGGCAGCCGAAGCTTTCTTT
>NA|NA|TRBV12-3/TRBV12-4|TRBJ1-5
CASSLVGGIGF
TGTGCCAGCAGTTTAGTAGGAGGGATCGGGTTT
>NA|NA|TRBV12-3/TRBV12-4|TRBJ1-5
CASSSRRFGNQPQHF
TGTGCCAGCAGTTCCCGACGGTTTGGCAATCAGCCCCAGCATTTT
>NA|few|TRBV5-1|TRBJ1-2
CASTPGREGDYGYTF
TGCGCCAGCACCCCAGGGAGGGAAGGGGACTATGGCTACACCTTC
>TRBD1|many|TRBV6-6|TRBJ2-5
CASSYSTGSGQETQYF
TGTGCCAGCAGTTACTCGACAGGGAGTGGGCAAGAGACCCAGTACTTC
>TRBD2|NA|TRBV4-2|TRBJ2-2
CASSQNSGGDTGELFF
TGTGCCAGCAGCCAGAATAGCGGGGGCGACACCGGGGAGCTGTTTTTT
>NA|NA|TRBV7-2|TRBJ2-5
CASSFVVSAASGTQYF
TGTGCCAGCAGCTTCGTAGTGAGCGCGGCTTCGGGGACCCAGTACTTC
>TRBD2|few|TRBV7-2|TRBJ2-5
CASRDPWRGQETQYF
TGTGCCAGCAGAGACCCTTGGCGGGGGCAAGAGACCCAGTACTTC
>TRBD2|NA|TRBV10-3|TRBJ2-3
CAISETTSTATDTQYF
TGTGCCATCAGTGAGACGACTAGCACGGCCACAGATACGCAGTATTTT
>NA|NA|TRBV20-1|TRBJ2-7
CSARDLVAPHYEQYF
TGCAGTGCTAGAGATCTCGTAGCGCCTCACTACGAGCAGTACTTC
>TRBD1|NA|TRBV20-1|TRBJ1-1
CSAPRQGTEAFF
TGCAGTGCTCCCCGACAGGGCACTGAAGCTTTCTTT
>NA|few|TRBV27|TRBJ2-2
CASSLKGGELFF
TGTGCCAGCAGTTTAAAGGGCGGGGAGCTGTTTTTT